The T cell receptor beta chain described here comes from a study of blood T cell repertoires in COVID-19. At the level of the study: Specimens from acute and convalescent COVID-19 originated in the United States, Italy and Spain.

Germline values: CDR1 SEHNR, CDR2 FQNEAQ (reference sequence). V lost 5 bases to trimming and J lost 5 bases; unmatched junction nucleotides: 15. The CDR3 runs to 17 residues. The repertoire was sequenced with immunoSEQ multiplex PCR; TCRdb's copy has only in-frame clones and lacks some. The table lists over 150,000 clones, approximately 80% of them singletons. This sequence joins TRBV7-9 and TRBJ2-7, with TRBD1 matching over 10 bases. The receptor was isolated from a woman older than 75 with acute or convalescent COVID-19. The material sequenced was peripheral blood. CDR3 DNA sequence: TGTGCCAGCAGCGCCGAACTGGGACAGGGGTTAGTCAACGAGCAGTACTTC. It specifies CASSAELGQGLVNEQYF.